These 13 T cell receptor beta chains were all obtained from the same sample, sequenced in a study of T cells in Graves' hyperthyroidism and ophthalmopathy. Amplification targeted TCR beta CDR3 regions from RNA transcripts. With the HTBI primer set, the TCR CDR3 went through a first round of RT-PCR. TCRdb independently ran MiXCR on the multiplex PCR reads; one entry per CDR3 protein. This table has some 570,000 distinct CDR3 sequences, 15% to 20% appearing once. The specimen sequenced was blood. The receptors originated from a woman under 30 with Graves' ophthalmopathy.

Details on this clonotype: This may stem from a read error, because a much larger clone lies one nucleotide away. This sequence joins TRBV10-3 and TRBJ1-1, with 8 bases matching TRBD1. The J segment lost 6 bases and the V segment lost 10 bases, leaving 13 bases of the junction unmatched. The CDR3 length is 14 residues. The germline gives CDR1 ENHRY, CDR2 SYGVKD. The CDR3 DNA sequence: TGTGCCACCAGCGCCCAACAGGGGGGATCTGAAGCTTTCTTT. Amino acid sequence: CATSAQQGGSEAFF.

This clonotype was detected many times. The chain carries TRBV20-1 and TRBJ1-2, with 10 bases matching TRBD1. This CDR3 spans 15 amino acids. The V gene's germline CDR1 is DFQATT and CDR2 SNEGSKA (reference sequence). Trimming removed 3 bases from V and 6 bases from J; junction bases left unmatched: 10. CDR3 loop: CSARRAGQGMDGYTF. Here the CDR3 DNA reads TGCAGTGCTAGGCGGGCGGGACAGGGGATGGATGGCTACACCTTC.

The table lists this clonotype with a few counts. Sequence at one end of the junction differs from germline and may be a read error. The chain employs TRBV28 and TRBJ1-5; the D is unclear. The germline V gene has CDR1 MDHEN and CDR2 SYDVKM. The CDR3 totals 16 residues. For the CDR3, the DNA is TGTGCCAGCATTTTAGGTGGGTGGGGAGACAATCAGCCCCAGCATTTT. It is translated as CASILGGWGDNQPQHF.

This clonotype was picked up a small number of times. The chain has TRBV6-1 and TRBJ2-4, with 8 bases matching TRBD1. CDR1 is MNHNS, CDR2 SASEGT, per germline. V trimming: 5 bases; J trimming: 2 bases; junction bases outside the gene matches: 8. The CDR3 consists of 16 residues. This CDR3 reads CASSTGQGSTKNIQYF. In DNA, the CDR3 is TGTGCCAGCAGTACCGGACAGGGATCAACCAAAAACATTCAGTACTTC.

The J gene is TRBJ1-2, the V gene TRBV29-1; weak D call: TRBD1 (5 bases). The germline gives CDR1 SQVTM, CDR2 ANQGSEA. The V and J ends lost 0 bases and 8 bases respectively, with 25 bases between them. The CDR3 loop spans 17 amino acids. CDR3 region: CSVEDRGGAGLTGGYTF. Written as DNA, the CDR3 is TGCAGCGTTGAAGATCGAGGTGGTGCAGGGTTAACGGGCGGCTACACCTTC.

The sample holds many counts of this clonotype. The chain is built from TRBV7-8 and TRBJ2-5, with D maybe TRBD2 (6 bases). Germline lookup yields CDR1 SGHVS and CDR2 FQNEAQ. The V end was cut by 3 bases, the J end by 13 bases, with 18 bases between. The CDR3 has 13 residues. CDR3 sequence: CASSLGGDSVPYF. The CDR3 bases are TGTGCCAGCAGCTTGGGGGGAGACTCAGTCCCGTACTTC.

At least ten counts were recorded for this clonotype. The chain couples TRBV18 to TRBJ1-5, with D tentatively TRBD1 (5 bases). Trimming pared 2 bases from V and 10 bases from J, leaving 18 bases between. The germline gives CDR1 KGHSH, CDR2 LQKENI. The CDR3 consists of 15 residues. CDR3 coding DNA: TGTGCCAGCTCACCAACTAACCAACTCGGGGCACCCCAGCATTTT. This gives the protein CASSPTNQLGAPQHF.

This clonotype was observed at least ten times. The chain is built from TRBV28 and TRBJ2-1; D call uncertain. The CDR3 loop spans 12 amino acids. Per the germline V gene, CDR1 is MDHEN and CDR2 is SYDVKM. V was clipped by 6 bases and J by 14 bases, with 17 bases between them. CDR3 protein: CASREGIWMEFF. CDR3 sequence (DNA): TGTGCCAGCAGAGAAGGGATCTGGATGGAGTTCTTC.

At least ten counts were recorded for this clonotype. CDR3 coding DNA: TGTGCCAACCGACAGGGCGGGATGGACACTGAAGCTTTCTTT. This translates into CANRQGGMDTEAFF. The chain links TRBV10-3 to TRBJ1-1, with TRBD1 matching 7 bases. Germline CDR1 is ENHRY and CDR2 is SYGVKD. V trimming: 10 bases; J trimming: 3 bases; junction bases outside the gene matches: 11. The CDR3 extends over 14 amino acids.

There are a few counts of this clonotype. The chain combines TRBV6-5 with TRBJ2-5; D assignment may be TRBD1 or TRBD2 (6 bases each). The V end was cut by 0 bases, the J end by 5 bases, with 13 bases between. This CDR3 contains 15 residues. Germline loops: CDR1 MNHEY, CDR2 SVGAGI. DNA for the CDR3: TGTGCCAGCAGTTACTCGTGGGGGGCGTTCGAGACCCAGTACTTC. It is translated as CASSYSWGAFETQYF.

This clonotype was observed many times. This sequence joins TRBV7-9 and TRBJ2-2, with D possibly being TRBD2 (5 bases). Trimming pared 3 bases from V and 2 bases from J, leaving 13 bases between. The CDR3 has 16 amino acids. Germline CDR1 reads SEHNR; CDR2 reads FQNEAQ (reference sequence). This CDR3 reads CASSFPRDTNTGELFF. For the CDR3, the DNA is TGTGCCAGCAGCTTTCCTCGGGATACAAACACCGGGGAGCTGTTTTTT.

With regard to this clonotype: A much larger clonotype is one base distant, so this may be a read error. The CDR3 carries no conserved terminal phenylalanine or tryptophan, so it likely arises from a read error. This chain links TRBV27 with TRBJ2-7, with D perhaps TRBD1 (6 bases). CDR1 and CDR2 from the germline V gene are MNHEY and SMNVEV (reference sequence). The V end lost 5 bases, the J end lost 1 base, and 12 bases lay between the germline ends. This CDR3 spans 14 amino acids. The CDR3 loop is CASSPGTLSYEQYL. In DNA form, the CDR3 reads TGTGCCAGCAGTCCGGGGACACTGTCCTACGAGCAGTACCTC.

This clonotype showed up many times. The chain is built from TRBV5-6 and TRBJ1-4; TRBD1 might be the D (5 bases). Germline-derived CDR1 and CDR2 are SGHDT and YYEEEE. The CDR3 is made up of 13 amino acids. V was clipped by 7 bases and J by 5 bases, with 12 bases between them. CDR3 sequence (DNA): TGTGCCAGCGCACGGCGGGGGAATGAAAAACTGTTTTTT. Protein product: CASARRGNEKLFF. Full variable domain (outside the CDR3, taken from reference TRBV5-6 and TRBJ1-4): DAGVTQSPTHLIKTRGQQVTLRCSPKSGHDTVSWYQQALGQGPQFIFQYYEEEERQRGNFPDRFSGHQFPNYSSELNVNALLLGDSALYLCASARRGNEKLFFGSGTQLSVL.